The source of this T cell receptor beta chain is a study of post-analysis software for immune sequencing data. At least ten counts were recorded for this clonotype. Its antigen remains unidentified. Findings of the study overall: Significantly lower normalized Chao1 diversity was found in patients with multiple sclerosis relative to controls. Patients carried roughly 5 TRBV segments more frequently than controls did, and TRBV5-6, TRBV5-1 and TRBV20-1 were among them.

In germline, CDR1 is SGHDT, CDR2 YYEEEE. The CDR3 covers 14 residues. Trimming at V came to 2 bases and at J to 4 bases, leaving 5 bases not matched to a gene. Included in the TCR beta cDNA libraries were unique molecular identifiers. TCRdb re-derived calls from the PCR reads in MiXCR, one entry per CDR3 protein. The sample lists just over 250,000 distinct CDR3 sequences, roughly a third seen once, with under 5.5% in the top ten. The sequence derives from a girl aged 5-17 years with multiple sclerosis. The chain uses TRBV5-6 and TRBJ2-5, with 7 bases identical to TRBD1. The sequencing input was blood. The CDR3 region is CASSLGGWRETQYF. DNA of the CDR3: TGTGCCAGCAGCTTAGGGGGCTGGCGAGAGACCCAGTACTTC.